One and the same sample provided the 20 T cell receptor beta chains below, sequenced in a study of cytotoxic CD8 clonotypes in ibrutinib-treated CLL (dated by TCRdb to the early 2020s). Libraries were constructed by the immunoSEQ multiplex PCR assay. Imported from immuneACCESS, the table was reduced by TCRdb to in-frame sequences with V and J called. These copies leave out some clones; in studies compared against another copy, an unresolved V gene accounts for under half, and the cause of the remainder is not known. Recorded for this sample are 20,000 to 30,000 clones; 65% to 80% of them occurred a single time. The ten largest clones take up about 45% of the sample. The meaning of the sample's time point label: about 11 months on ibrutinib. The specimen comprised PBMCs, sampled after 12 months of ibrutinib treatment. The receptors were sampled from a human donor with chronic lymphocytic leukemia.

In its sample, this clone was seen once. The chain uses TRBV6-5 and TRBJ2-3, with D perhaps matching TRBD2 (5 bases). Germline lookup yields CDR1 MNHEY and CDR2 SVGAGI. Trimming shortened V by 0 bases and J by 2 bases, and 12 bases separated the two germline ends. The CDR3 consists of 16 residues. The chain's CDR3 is CASSYSGSADTDTQYF. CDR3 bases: TGTGCCAGCAGTTACTCAGGGTCAGCGGACACAGATACGCAGTATTTT.

CDR3 sequence reads: CASSAVAALNTEAFF. CDR3 sequence (DNA): TGTGCCAGCAGCGCCGTGGCAGCCCTGAACACTGAAGCTTTCTTT. V and J are TRBV9 and TRBJ1-1, with unresolved D. With 3 bases removed from V and 0 bases from J, the gap between germline ends came to 12 bases. Germline V lookup: CDR1 SGDLS, CDR2 YYNGEE. This CDR3 is 15 amino acids long.

The CDR3 nucleotides are TGTGCCAGAAGCCGTCGGCGATACACAGATACGCAGTATTTT. Its translation: CARSRRRYTDTQYF. This chain uses TRBV5-3 with TRBJ2-3; D is ambiguous. TRBV5-3 is reported as an ORF; its role is uncertain. The CDR3 is 14 residues long. The V gene lost 4 bases and the J gene lost 2 bases, with 11 bases spanning the gap.

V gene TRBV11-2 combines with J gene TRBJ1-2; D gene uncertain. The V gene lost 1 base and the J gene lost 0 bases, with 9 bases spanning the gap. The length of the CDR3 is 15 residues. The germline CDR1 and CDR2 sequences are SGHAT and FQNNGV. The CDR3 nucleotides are TGTGCCAGCAGCTTAGGATTTGGACCTAACTATGGCTACACCTTC. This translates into CASSLGFGPNYGYTF.

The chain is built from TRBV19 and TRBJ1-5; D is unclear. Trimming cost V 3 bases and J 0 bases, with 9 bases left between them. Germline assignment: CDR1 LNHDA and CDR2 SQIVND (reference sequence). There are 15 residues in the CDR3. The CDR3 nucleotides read TGTGCCAGTAGTATCGGATCTCTTAGCAATCAGCCCCAGCATTTT. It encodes CASSIGSLSNQPQHF. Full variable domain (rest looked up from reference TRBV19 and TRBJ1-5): DGGITQSPKYLFRKEGQNVTLSCEQNLNHDAMYWYRQDPGQGLRLIYYSQIVNDFQKGDIAEGYSVSREKKESFPLTVTSAQKNPTAFYLCASSIGSLSNQPQHFGDGTRLSIL.

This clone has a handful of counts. The CDR3 sequence is CASSPSRDRGFNEQFF. In nucleotides, the CDR3 is TGTGCCAGCAGCCCATCCCGGGACAGGGGCTTCAATGAGCAGTTCTTC. The chain has TRBV11-2 and TRBJ2-1; 10 positions match TRBD1. CDR3 length: 16 amino acids. CDR1 is SGHAT, CDR2 FQNNGV, per germline. The trim removed 5 bases at V and 6 bases at J, leaving 10 bases unmatched.

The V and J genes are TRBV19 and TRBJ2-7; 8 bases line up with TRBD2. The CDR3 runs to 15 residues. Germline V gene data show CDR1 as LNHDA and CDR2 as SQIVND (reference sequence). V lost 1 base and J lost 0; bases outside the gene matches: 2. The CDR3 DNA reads TGTGCCAGTAGTATAGGCGGGGGGAGCTCCTACGAGCAGTACTTC. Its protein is CASSIGGGSSYEQYF.

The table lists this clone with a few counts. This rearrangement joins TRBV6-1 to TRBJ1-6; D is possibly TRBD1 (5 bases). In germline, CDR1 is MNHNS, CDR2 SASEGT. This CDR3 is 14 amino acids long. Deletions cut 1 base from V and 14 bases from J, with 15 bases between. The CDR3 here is CASSEVGDSRALHF. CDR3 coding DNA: TGTGCCAGCAGTGAAGTCGGCGACAGCAGGGCCCTCCACTTT.

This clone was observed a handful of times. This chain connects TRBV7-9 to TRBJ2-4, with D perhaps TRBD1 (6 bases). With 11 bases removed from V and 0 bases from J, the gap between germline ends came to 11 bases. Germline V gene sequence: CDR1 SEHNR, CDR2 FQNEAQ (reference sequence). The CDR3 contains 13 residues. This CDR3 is CAGQTLAKNIQYF. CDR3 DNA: TGTGCCGGACAGACACTAGCCAAAAACATTCAGTACTTC.

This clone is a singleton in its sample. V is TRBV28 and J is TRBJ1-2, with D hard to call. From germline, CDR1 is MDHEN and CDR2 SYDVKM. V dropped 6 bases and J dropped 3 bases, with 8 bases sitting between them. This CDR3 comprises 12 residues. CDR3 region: CASSSTDYGYTF. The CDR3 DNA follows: TGTGCCAGCAGCTCTACGGACTATGGCTACACCTTC.

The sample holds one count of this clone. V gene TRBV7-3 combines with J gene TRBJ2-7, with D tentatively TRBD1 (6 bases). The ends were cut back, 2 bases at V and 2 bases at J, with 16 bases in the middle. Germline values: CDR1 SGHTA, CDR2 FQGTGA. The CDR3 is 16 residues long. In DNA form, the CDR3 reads TGTGCCAGCAGCTTACACCCGGCAGGGGTACCCTACGAGCAGTACTTC. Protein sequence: CASSLHPAGVPYEQYF.

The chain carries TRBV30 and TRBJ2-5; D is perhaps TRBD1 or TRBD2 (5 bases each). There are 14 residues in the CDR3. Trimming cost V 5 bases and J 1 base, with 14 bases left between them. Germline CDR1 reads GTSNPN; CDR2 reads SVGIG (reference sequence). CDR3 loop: CAWDTGRPQETQYF. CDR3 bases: TGTGCCTGGGATACGGGACGGCCCCAAGAGACCCAGTACTTC.

As DNA, the CDR3 is TGCGCCAGCAGCTGGGGAGGGGATTTCGCCTACGAGCAGTACTTC. The encoded protein is CASSWGGDFAYEQYF. The chain is built from TRBV5-1 and TRBJ2-7, with 7 positions matching TRBD2. J was trimmed by 2 bases and V by 3 bases; bases with no gene match: 8. Germline CDR1 SGHRS, CDR2 YFSETQ. The CDR3 sequence is 15 residues long.

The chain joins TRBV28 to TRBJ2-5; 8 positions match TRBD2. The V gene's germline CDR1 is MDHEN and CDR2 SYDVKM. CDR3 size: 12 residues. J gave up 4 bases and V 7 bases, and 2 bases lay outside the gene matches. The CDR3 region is CASNRGGETQYF. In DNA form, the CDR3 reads TGTGCCAGCAACCGGGGGGGAGAGACCCAGTACTTC.

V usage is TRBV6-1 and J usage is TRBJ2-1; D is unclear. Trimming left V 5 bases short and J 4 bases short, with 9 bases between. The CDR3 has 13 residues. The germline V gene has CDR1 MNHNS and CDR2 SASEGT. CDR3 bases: TGTGCCAGCAGTCGATTACAGTACAATGAGCAGTTCTTC. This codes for CASSRLQYNEQFF.

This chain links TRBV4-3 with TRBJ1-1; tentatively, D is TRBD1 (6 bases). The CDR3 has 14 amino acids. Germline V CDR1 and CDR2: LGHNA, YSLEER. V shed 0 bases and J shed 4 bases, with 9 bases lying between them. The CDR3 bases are TGCGCCAGCAGCCAAGAGCGAGGGGGCACTGAAGCTTTCTTT. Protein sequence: CASSQERGGTEAFF.

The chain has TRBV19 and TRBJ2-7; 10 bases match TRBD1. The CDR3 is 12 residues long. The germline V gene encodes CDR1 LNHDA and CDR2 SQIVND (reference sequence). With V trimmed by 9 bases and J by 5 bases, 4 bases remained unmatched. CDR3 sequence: CASQTGGDEQYF. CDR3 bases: TGTGCCAGCCAGACAGGGGGCGACGAGCAGTACTTC.

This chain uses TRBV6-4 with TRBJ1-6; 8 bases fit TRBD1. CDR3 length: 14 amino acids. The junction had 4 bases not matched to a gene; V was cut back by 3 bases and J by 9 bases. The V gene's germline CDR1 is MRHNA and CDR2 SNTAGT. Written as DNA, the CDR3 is TGTGCCAGCAGTGAGACAGGGGACGGTTCACCCCTCCACTTT. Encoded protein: CASSETGDGSPLHF.

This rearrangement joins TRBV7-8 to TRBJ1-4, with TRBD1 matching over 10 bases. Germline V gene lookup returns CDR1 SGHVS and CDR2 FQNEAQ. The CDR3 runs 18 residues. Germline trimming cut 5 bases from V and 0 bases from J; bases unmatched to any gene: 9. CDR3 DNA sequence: TGTGCCAGCAGCCACAGGGGGGGACAGGGGTCAACTAATGAAAAACTGTTTTTT. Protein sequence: CASSHRGGQGSTNEKLFF. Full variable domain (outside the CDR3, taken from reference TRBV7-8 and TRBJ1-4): GAGVSQSPRYKVAKRGQDVALRCDPISGHVSLFWYQQALGQGPEFLTYFQNEAQLDKSGLPSDRFFAERPEGSVSTLKIQRTQQEDSAVYLCASSHRGGQGSTNEKLFFGSGTQLSVL.

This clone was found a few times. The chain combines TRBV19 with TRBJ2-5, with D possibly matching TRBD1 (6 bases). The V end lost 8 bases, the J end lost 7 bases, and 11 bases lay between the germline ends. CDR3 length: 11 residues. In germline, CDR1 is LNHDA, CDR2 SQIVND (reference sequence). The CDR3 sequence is CASGDTMTQYF. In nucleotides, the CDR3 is TGTGCCAGTGGGGACACGATGACCCAGTACTTC.